The present T cell receptor beta chain was sequenced within a study of beta chain features in type 1 diabetes. Germline-derived CDR1 and CDR2 are SGHRS and YFSETQ. J gave up 8 bases and V 3 bases, and 10 bases lay outside the gene matches. The CDR3 totals 14 residues. Overall study findings and caveats: Patients with type 1 diabetes carried fewer insertions and had more deletions at their VDJ junctions. Moderate yet significant TCRB CDR3 shortening was seen in Type 1 diabetes patients in all four CD4+ subsets.

cDNA synthesis used the whole RNA isolate, giving expressed TCRB sequences. Profiling relied on immunoSEQ multiplex PCR, and the TCRdb table lists in-frame clones only, not all of them. This table has 95,000 to 150,000 clones, 16% appearing once. This clone was found a few times. Its antigen is still unknown. Material for sequencing was central memory CD4+ T cells from blood. The J gene is TRBJ1-2, the V gene TRBV5-1; 7 bases agree with TRBD1. The sequence was collected from a man in his thirties or forties with type 1 diabetes. This CDR3 reads CASSWDRPLQGYTF. The CDR3 coding sequence is TGCGCCAGCAGCTGGGACAGACCATTACAGGGCTACACCTTC. The entire variable domain, with the rest obtained from reference TRBV5-1 and TRBJ1-2, is as follows: KAGVTQTPRYLIKTRGQQVTLSCSPISGHRSVSWYQQTPGQGLQFLFEYFSETQRNKGNFPGRFSGRQFSNSRSEMNVSTLELGDSALYLCASSWDRPLQGYTFGSGTRLTVV.